These 23 T cell receptor beta chains came from one sample sequenced in a study of T cell responses to AZD1222 COVID-19 vaccine. Repertoires were generated with immunoSEQ multiplex PCR, while TCRdb's copy carries only in-frame clones and drops some. The sample yields 120,000 or so clones, roughly 84% seen once. The sequencing used peripheral blood, collected 28 days after the second AZD1222 dose. The receptors originated from an adult who received the AZD1222 COVID-19 vaccine.

This sequence joins TRBV2 and TRBJ1-2; tentative D call: TRBD1 (6 bases). The CDR3 extends over 13 amino acids. V was clipped by 6 bases and J by 0 bases, with 8 bases between them. CDR1 and CDR2 (germline): SNHLY, FYNNEI. CDR3 region: CASRDRANYGYTF. The CDR3 nucleotides read TGTGCCAGCAGGGACAGAGCTAACTATGGCTACACCTTC. The variable domain in full, completed from reference TRBV2 and TRBJ1-2, reads EPEVTQTPSHQVTQMGQEVILRCVPISNHLYFYWYRQILGQKVEFLVSFYNNEISEKSEIFDDQFSVERPDGSNFTLKIRSTKLEDSAMYFCASRDRANYGYTFGSGTRLTVV.

This rearrangement joins TRBV3-1 (or the pseudogene TRBV3-2) to TRBJ1-4; D unclear. The V gene lost 7 bases and the J gene lost 3 bases, with 9 bases spanning the gap. This CDR3 is 13 amino acids long. Germline V gene sequence: CDR1 LGHDT, CDR2 YNNKEL (reference sequence). The CDR3 DNA sequence: TGTGCCAGCACGGGGAAGGCTAATGAAAAACTGTTTTTT. This sequence encodes CASTGKANEKLFF.

This clone was observed a single time. The CDR3 loop is CASSQGPAGGGGELFF. As DNA, the CDR3 is TGTGCCAGCAGCCAGGGACCCGCCGGGGGAGGCGGGGAGCTGTTTTTT. The chain uses TRBV3-1 (or the pseudogene TRBV3-2) and TRBJ2-2, with D perhaps TRBD2 (6 bases). This CDR3 is 16 amino acids long. CDR1 and CDR2 from the germline V gene are LGHDT and YNNKEL (reference sequence). V was trimmed by 3 bases and J by 7 bases, leaving 18 bases between them.

The chain is built from TRBV2 and TRBJ2-2; D gene ambiguous. V was pared by 6 bases and J by 0 bases, with 8 bases between. This CDR3 is built from 14 residues. Germline CDR1 reads SNHLY; CDR2 reads FYNNEI. The CDR3 DNA follows: TGTGCCAGCAGGGAAAGTACGAACACCGGGGAGCTGTTTTTT. It translates to CASRESTNTGELFF.

The chain has TRBV7-9 and TRBJ2-5, with 7 bases that match TRBD1. The junction had 7 bases not matched to a gene; V was cut back by 5 bases and J by 4 bases. The CDR3 has 14 residues. Germline values: CDR1 SEHNR, CDR2 FQNEAQ (reference sequence). The CDR3 region has the DNA TGTGCCAGCAGCAGACAGGGCGTCCTAGAGACCCAGTACTTC. It translates to CASSRQGVLETQYF.

This clone has a handful of counts. This chain joins TRBV14 and TRBJ2-2; 7 bases line up with TRBD2. Germline V gene data show CDR1 as SGHDN and CDR2 as FVKESK. This CDR3 contains 16 residues. V was pared by 1 base and J by 5 bases, with 7 bases of the junction left unmatched. The DNA for the CDR3 is TGTGCCAGCAGCCAAGCGAGCGGGGAAGGGACCGGGGAGCTGTTTTTT. It is translated as CASSQASGEGTGELFF.

This clone was seen just once. This chain joins TRBV20-1 and TRBJ2-7; 7 positions agree with TRBD1. This CDR3 contains 11 residues. V lost 6 bases to trimming and J lost 6 bases; unmatched junction nucleotides: 5. The V gene's germline CDR1 is DFQATT and CDR2 SNEGSKA (reference sequence). The chain's CDR3 is CSASTGAEQYF. In nucleotides, the CDR3 is TGCAGTGCCAGCACAGGGGCCGAGCAGTACTTC.

The V and J genes are TRBV14 and TRBJ1-1; D is possibly TRBD1 (5 bases). The V gene's germline CDR1 is SGHDN and CDR2 FVKESK. The CDR3 is 13 amino acids. Trimming took off 6 bases at V and 4 bases at J, with 12 bases between the two ends. CDR3 residues: CASSLQGGTEAFF. The CDR3 nucleotides read TGTGCCAGCAGTCTTCAGGGAGGCACTGAAGCTTTCTTT. Full variable domain (outside the CDR3, taken from reference TRBV14 and TRBJ1-1): EAGVTQFPSHSVIEKGQTVTLRCDPISGHDNLYWYRRVMGKEIKFLLHFVKESKQDESGMPNNRFLAERTGGTYSTLKVQPAELEDSGVYFCASSLQGGTEAFFGQGTRLTVV.

The chain combines TRBV12-3 or TRBV12-4 with TRBJ2-2; D is unclear. The CDR3 totals 12 residues. Trimming removed 5 bases from V and 6 bases from J, with 7 bases in between. CDR3 DNA sequence: TGTGCCAGCAGTCGACTTGCCGGGGAGCTGTTTTTT. Protein: CASSRLAGELFF.

This chain uses TRBV6-5 with TRBJ1-5; D remains ambiguous. The CDR3 length is 15 residues. Trimming removed 6 bases at V and 3 bases at J, with 15 bases between. Germline V gives CDR1 MNHEY, CDR2 SVGAGI. CDR3 bases: TGTGCCAGCAGCCCCGGGAGGGTCGTCAATCAGCCCCAGCATTTT. This encodes CASSPGRVVNQPQHF.

The sample holds a few counts of this clone. CDR3 sequence reads: CASSYGGQSSGANVLTF. CDR3 DNA sequence: TGTGCCAGCAGTTACGGGGGACAGAGCTCTGGGGCCAACGTCCTGACTTTC. The chain uses TRBV6-2 or TRBV6-3 and TRBJ2-6, with 7 bases that match TRBD1. J was trimmed by 0 bases and V by 2 bases; bases with no gene match: 4. Per germline, CDR1 MNHEY and CDR2 SVGEGT. The CDR3 sequence is 17 residues long.

The chain joins TRBV12-3 or TRBV12-4 to TRBJ1-2, with D unresolved. Trimming cost V 5 bases and J 3 bases, with 10 bases left between them. This CDR3 has 13 residues. In DNA, the CDR3 is TGTGCCAGCAGTCTTCATAGGGACTATGGCTACACCTTC. As protein: CASSLHRDYGYTF.

V usage is TRBV2 and J usage is TRBJ1-2, with D possibly matching TRBD1 (5 bases). The germline V gene encodes CDR1 SNHLY and CDR2 FYNNEI. V shed 4 bases and J shed 5 bases, with 14 bases lying between them. The CDR3 is 14 amino acids. The chain's CDR3 is CASSGGTPGYGYTF. CDR3 in DNA: TGTGCCAGCAGTGGGGGGACGCCCGGTTATGGCTACACCTTC.

At least ten counts were recorded for this clone. DNA of the CDR3: TGTGCCAGCAGCTTGGCGGGGGACCCCCTGGAGGGCTACACCTTC. This codes for CASSLAGDPLEGYTF. The chain carries TRBV5-6 and TRBJ1-2; possibly TRBD1 for D (5 bases). Per germline, CDR1 SGHDT and CDR2 YYEEEE. The CDR3 is 15 amino acids. V was trimmed by 0 bases and J by 8 bases, leaving 17 bases between them. The full variable domain, completed using reference TRBV5-6 and TRBJ1-2, is DAGVTQSPTHLIKTRGQQVTLRCSPKSGHDTVSWYQQALGQGPQFIFQYYEEEERQRGNFPDRFSGHQFPNYSSELNVNALLLGDSALYLCASSLAGDPLEGYTFGSGTRLTVV.

The chain recombines TRBV7-6 with TRBJ1-1; possibly TRBD1 for D (5 bases). This CDR3 is 13 amino acids long. Germline CDR1 and CDR2: SGHVS and FNYEAQ. The germline V and J ends were trimmed by 6 bases and 6 bases, with 14 bases remaining between them. This CDR3 is CASRGILTAEAFF. As DNA, the CDR3 is TGTGCCAGCAGGGGTATACTGACAGCTGAAGCTTTCTTT.

The chain recombines TRBV11-2 with TRBJ2-7; either TRBD1 or TRBD2 may fit D (5 bases each). The CDR3 length is 15 residues. V was pared by 4 bases and J by 6 bases, with 19 bases between. Germline CDR1 SGHAT, CDR2 FQNNGV. The CDR3 bases are TGTGCCAGCAGCTCCCCCCGGGACCCCCCGGGCGAGCAGTACTTC. This gives the protein CASSSPRDPPGEQYF.

This rearrangement joins TRBV11-3 to TRBJ2-7, with D tentatively TRBD1 (6 bases). Germline CDR1 and CDR2: SGHNT and YENEEA. There are 16 residues in the CDR3. V lost 1 base to trimming and J lost 2 bases, with 15 bases between them. CDR3 sequence reads: CASSLARGKTAYEQYF. In nucleotides, the CDR3 is TGTGCCAGCAGCTTAGCGAGGGGGAAAACTGCCTACGAGCAGTACTTC.

J is TRBJ1-1 and V is TRBV30; maybe TRBD1 (6 bases). V lost 4 bases and J 1 base, leaving 19 bases between the germline ends. The CDR3 loop spans 16 amino acids. Looked up from germline, CDR1 is GTSNPN and CDR2 is SVGIG (reference sequence). Here the CDR3 reads CAWKGEGFDRNTEAFF. The CDR3 coding sequence is TGTGCCTGGAAGGGGGAAGGGTTCGATAGGAACACTGAAGCTTTCTTT.

In its sample, this clone was seen many times. The V call is TRBV28, the J call TRBJ1-2; D unclear. The CDR3 runs 13 residues. Trimming cost V 5 bases and J 1 base, with 8 bases left between them. The V gene's germline CDR1 is MDHEN and CDR2 SYDVKM. Written as DNA, the CDR3 is TGTGCCAGCAGTATATCAGTTAACTATGGCTACACCTTC. It yields the protein CASSISVNYGYTF.

The chain has TRBV3-1 (or the pseudogene TRBV3-2) and TRBJ2-7, with 11 bases aligning to TRBD2. This CDR3 has 14 amino acids. J lost 5 bases, V lost 10 bases, and 10 bases had no gene match. In germline, CDR1 is LGHDT, CDR2 YNNKEL (reference sequence). The CDR3 spells CATTRGLAVDEQYF. CDR3 sequence (DNA): TGTGCCACCACGCGGGGACTAGCGGTAGACGAGCAGTACTTC.

Here the CDR3 reads CASSLFRAGIPSTIDGYTF. The CDR3 nucleotides are TGTGCCAGCAGCTTATTTAGGGCGGGGATCCCTTCCACGATCGATGGCTACACCTTC. The V and J genes are TRBV7-2 and TRBJ1-2; no firm D call. This CDR3 spans 19 amino acids. V shed 2 bases and J shed 6 bases, with 28 bases lying between them. The germline V gene has CDR1 SGHTA and CDR2 FQGNSA.

This clone has a handful of counts. The rearrangement joins TRBV6-2 or TRBV6-3 to TRBJ2-7, with a weak D call TRBD1 (6 bases). This CDR3 spans 14 amino acids. V was shortened by 2 bases and J by 1 base, with 9 bases between the two germline ends. The germline CDR1 and CDR2 sequences are MNHEY and SVGEGT. The CDR3 sequence: CASSYAGQSYEQYF. The DNA for the CDR3 is TGTGCCAGCAGTTACGCCGGACAGTCCTACGAGCAGTACTTC.

The chain is built from TRBV28 and TRBJ1-1, with 11 bases identical to TRBD1. The V segment lost 6 bases and the J segment 5 bases; nucleotides outside the gene matches: 5. Looked up from germline, CDR1 is MDHEN and CDR2 is SYDVKM. The CDR3 loop spans 14 amino acids. CDR3 in DNA: TGTGCCAGCAGAACGGGACAGGGGGAGACTGAAGCTTTCTTT. This gives the protein CASRTGQGETEAFF.